These 22 T cell receptor beta chains were sequenced from one sample in a study of OX40 agonist ivuxolimab in advanced cancers. The repertoire was sequenced with immunoSEQ multiplex PCR; TCRdb's copy has only in-frame clones and lacks some. The sample lists 50,000 to 80,000 clones; 85% were seen once. The source was CD4+ or CD8+ T cells sorted from blood, collected in a trial of the OX40 agonist ivuxolimab. The receptors were gathered from an adult with an advanced solid tumor such as melanoma, head and neck, liver or kidney cancer.

This clone was picked up one time. The chain employs TRBV5-4 and TRBJ1-6; TRBD1 might be the D (6 bases). The CDR3 has 15 residues. V was clipped by 2 bases and J by 8 bases, with 14 bases between them. The V gene's germline CDR1 is SGHNT and CDR2 YYREEE (reference sequence). CDR3 sequence (DNA): TGTGCCAGCAGCTTCGACAGGAGGACTGATTCACCCCTCCACTTT. This translates into CASSFDRRTDSPLHF.

A note on this clone: Relative to the germline gene, one junction end is altered; a read error may explain this. The CDR3 is CAVRQGLGNEQFF. The DNA for the CDR3 is TGTGCCGTCAGACAGGGATTGGGGAATGAGCAGTTCTTC. The chain has TRBV10-3 and TRBJ2-1, with 7 nucleotides matching TRBD1. The CDR3 loop spans 13 amino acids. Germline assignment: CDR1 ENHRY and CDR2 SYGVKD.

V is TRBV27 and J is TRBJ2-3; 8 bases are a match to TRBD1. CDR3 length: 15 amino acids. Germline V lookup: CDR1 MNHEY, CDR2 SMNVEV (reference sequence). The V and J ends lost 3 bases and 4 bases, in that order; junction bases with no gene match: 6. The CDR3 bases are TGTGCCAGCAGTTTGTTCCCGACAGGGGCAGATACGCAGTATTTT. It yields the protein CASSLFPTGADTQYF.

The chain joins TRBV6-5 to TRBJ1-4, with a weak D call TRBD1 (6 bases). V was cut by 5 bases and J by 12 bases, with 22 bases left in between. Germline V gene sequence: CDR1 MNHEY, CDR2 SVGAGI. This CDR3 contains 15 residues. The CDR3 DNA sequence: TGTGCCAGCAGTCCAACTCAGGGGCGGCCTGAGCAACTGTTTTTT. It yields the protein CASSPTQGRPEQLFF.

This clone appeared a single time. V gene TRBV18 combines with J gene TRBJ2-7, with D possibly matching TRBD1 (5 bases). The germline CDR1 and CDR2 sequences are KGHSH and LQKENI. The CDR3 sequence is 16 residues long. The ends were cut back, 0 bases at V and 1 base at J, with 13 bases in the middle. The CDR3 spells CASSPPQGEMSYEQYF. CDR3 in DNA: TGTGCCAGCTCACCACCGCAGGGTGAGATGTCCTACGAGCAGTACTTC.

This sequence joins TRBV2 and TRBJ1-5; D call uncertain. The CDR3 has 14 amino acids. V gave up 4 bases and J gave up 8 bases, with 15 bases separating them. Germline CDR1 and CDR2: SNHLY and FYNNEI. The CDR3 here is CASSVDIVSEPQHF. CDR3 nucleotide sequence: TGTGCCAGCAGTGTCGATATAGTCTCAGAGCCCCAGCATTTT.

The V call is TRBV7-2, the J call TRBJ2-7; tentatively, D is TRBD1 or TRBD2 (5 bases each). The V end lost 2 bases, the J end lost 2 bases, and 13 bases lay between the germline ends. Germline CDR1 is SGHTA and CDR2 is FQGNSA. The CDR3 loop spans 15 amino acids. CDR3 coding DNA: TGTGCCAGCAGCTTATTAAGTGGGACGACCTACGAGCAGTACTTC. Translated, it gives CASSLLSGTTYEQYF.

This rearrangement joins TRBV11-2 to TRBJ1-6; D remains unclear. From germline, CDR1 is SGHAT and CDR2 FQNNGV. This CDR3 is 15 amino acids long. V shed 5 bases and J shed 7 bases, with 15 bases lying between them. CDR3 residues: CASSRPTVGNSPLHF. The CDR3, as DNA: TGTGCCAGCAGCCGTCCGACGGTTGGGAATTCACCCCTCCACTTT.

The V and J genes are TRBV7-3 and TRBJ2-7; D assignment may be TRBD1 or TRBD2 (5 bases each). The CDR3 covers 15 residues. Germline V CDR1 and CDR2: SGHTA, FQGTGA. Trimming cost V 5 bases and J 5 bases, with 19 bases left between them. CDR3 in DNA: TGTGCCAGCAGCCTGGGGGTGGGCAGAGTCGACGAGCAGTACTTC. Its translation is CASSLGVGRVDEQYF.

The chain employs TRBV7-9 and TRBJ2-7; the match to TRBD1 covers 9 bases. Unmatched junction bases numbered 13, after V lost 5 bases and J lost 5 bases. The CDR3 contains 16 residues. The germline CDR1 and CDR2 sequences are SEHNR and FQNEAQ (reference sequence). In DNA form, the CDR3 reads TGTGCCAGCAGCGGTTCCCCCGGGACAGGGCTAGACGAGCAGTACTTC. This codes for CASSGSPGTGLDEQYF. The complete variable domain, with remaining parts taken from reference TRBV7-9 and TRBJ2-7, reads DTGVSQNPRHKITKRGQNVTFRCDPISEHNRLYWYRQTLGQGPEFLTYFQNEAQLEKSRLLSDRFSAERPKGSFSTLEIQRTEQGDSAMYLCASSGSPGTGLDEQYFGPGTRLTVT.

The chain employs TRBV28 and TRBJ2-5; TRBD1 matches 9 bases. Germline trimming cut 6 bases from V and 0 bases from J; bases unmatched to any gene: 5. The CDR3 totals 15 residues. Germline CDR1 MDHEN, CDR2 SYDVKM. The CDR3 loop is CASSRTGDYQETQYF. The CDR3 DNA reads as TGTGCCAGCAGCCGGACAGGGGACTACCAAGAGACCCAGTACTTC.

The J gene is TRBJ2-5, the V gene TRBV5-5; D perhaps matches TRBD2 (6 bases). From germline, CDR1 is SGHKS and CDR2 YYEKEE (reference sequence). V was cut by 4 bases and J by 3 bases, with 13 bases left in between. The CDR3 runs to 14 residues. CDR3 amino acids: CASSAGHSKETQYF. CDR3 DNA: TGTGCCAGCAGCGCGGGGCATTCGAAAGAGACCCAGTACTTC.

The chain recombines TRBV29-1 with TRBJ2-5; perhaps TRBD1 as D (5 bases). With 3 bases removed from V and 3 bases from J, the gap between germline ends came to 11 bases. Germline V lookup: CDR1 SQVTM, CDR2 ANQGSEA. The CDR3 runs 13 residues. This chain's CDR3 is CSVDQGAEETQYF. In nucleotides, the CDR3 is TGCAGCGTTGATCAGGGCGCGGAAGAGACCCAGTACTTC.

A single count supports this clone. The genes are TRBV5-6 and TRBJ1-4; 7 bases are a match to TRBD1. The germline gives CDR1 SGHDT, CDR2 YYEEEE. This CDR3 has 15 residues. V dropped 2 bases and J dropped 8; count of bases not matched to a gene: 9. CDR3 DNA: TGTGCCAGCAGCTTAACCGGGACAGTCGGAGAAAAACTGTTTTTT. Residues: CASSLTGTVGEKLFF.

CDR3 nucleotide sequence: TGCAGCCGGGGGGCGAACTATGGCTACACCTTC. Translation gives CSRGANYGYTF. The chain couples TRBV20-1 to TRBJ1-2, with D possibly matching TRBD1 (6 bases). CDR1 DFQATT and CDR2 SNEGSKA come from the germline V gene (reference sequence). This CDR3 is 11 amino acids long.

The V call is TRBV6-5, the J call TRBJ2-3, with TRBD2 identical over 7 bases. The CDR3 contains 13 residues. After removal of 6 bases from V and 1 base from J, the junction contained 1 base not matched to a gene. Germline loops: CDR1 MNHEY, CDR2 SVGAGI. The chain's CDR3 is CASRSGGTDTQYF. CDR3 bases: TGTGCCAGCAGAAGCGGGGGCACAGATACGCAGTATTTT.

The chain is built from TRBV10-1 and TRBJ2-5; TRBD1 matches 12 bases. The CDR3 runs to 16 residues. V was pared by 5 bases and J by 5 bases, with 9 bases of the junction left unmatched. Germline loops: CDR1 WNHNN, CDR2 SYGVQD (reference sequence). The CDR3 DNA follows: TGCGCCAGCAGTCGGGGGACAGGGGGCTTCGGGGAGACCCAGTACTTC. Its protein is CASSRGTGGFGETQYF.

This chain joins TRBV10-3 and TRBJ2-7, with a possible D match to TRBD2 (6 bases). Germline loops: CDR1 ENHRY, CDR2 SYGVKD. The CDR3 extends over 16 amino acids. V was pared by 2 bases and J by 3 bases, with 17 bases between. The CDR3 bases are TGTGCCATCAGTGAGAGGTCTTGGGGACTCCTCTACGAGCAGTACTTC. It translates to CAISERSWGLLYEQYF.

The rearrangement joins TRBV2 to TRBJ2-7; no clear D gene. Looked up from germline, CDR1 is SNHLY and CDR2 is FYNNEI. V dropped 3 bases and J dropped 4 bases, with 4 bases sitting between them. This CDR3 is 11 amino acids long. The CDR3 spells CASSDRYEQYF. The CDR3 nucleotides are TGTGCCAGCAGTGACCGGTACGAGCAGTACTTC.

The chain joins TRBV6-1 to TRBJ1-2; D unresolved. Between the trimmed V and J ends, which lost 0 bases and 0 bases, there was a span of 8 bases. This CDR3 contains 15 residues. CDR1 is MNHNS, CDR2 SASEGT, per germline. CDR3 in amino acids: CASSEARRTNYGYTF. The CDR3 DNA reads as TGTGCCAGCAGTGAAGCGCGCAGAACTAACTATGGCTACACCTTC.

J is TRBJ2-5 and V is TRBV5-7, with TRBD2 matching over 10 bases. TRBV5-7 counts as an open reading frame of uncertain function. This CDR3 comprises 19 residues. J lost 3 bases, V lost 6 bases, and 20 bases had no gene match. The CDR3 DNA is TGTGCCAGCAACCCCGACGCCCTAGCGGGAGATCCGAACGAAGAGACCCAGTACTTC. Translated: CASNPDALAGDPNEETQYF.

The V call is TRBV7-2, the J call TRBJ2-4; no clear D. V shed 3 bases and J shed 0 bases, with 6 bases lying between them. This CDR3 comprises 14 residues. Germline V gene sequence: CDR1 SGHTA, CDR2 FQGNSA. CDR3 bases: TGTGCCAGCAGCTTCCAGCGAGCCAAAAACATTCAGTACTTC. This encodes CASSFQRAKNIQYF.